A single sample gave rise to the 10 T cell receptor beta chains below, sequenced in a study of cytomegalovirus exposure and HLA in healthy donors. PCR primers comprised 60 Vbeta and 13 Jbeta primers. Some clones are missing from TCRdb's copy, which holds only in-frame ones; the method was immunoSEQ multiplex PCR. The sample has approximately 140,000 clones, roughly 88% seen once. The sample was PBMCs. The receptors were gathered from a middle-aged woman in good health and CMV-seronegative.

The chain has TRBV11-3 and TRBJ2-1; 9 nucleotides align to TRBD2. CDR1 is SGHNT and CDR2 is YENEEA in the germline V gene. The CDR3 sequence is 15 residues long. The V and J ends lost 1 base and 6 bases, in that order; junction bases with no gene match: 4. Here the CDR3 reads CASSLAGTSSNEQFF. The CDR3 DNA reads as TGTGCCAGCAGCTTAGCCGGGACTAGCTCCAATGAGCAGTTCTTC.

V usage is TRBV27 and J usage is TRBJ2-1; the match to TRBD2 covers 7 bases. Germline lookup yields CDR1 MNHEY and CDR2 SMNVEV (reference sequence). The CDR3 runs to 13 residues. The V gene end was trimmed by 9 bases and the J gene end by 4 bases; junction bases not matched to a gene: 6. The CDR3 nucleotides are TGTGCCAGAGAGCGGGAAGAGTACAATGAGCAGTTCTTC. Translation: CAREREEYNEQFF.

The chain employs TRBV23-1 and TRBJ2-2, with 13 bases fitting TRBD2. TRBV23-1 is noted as an ORF with a role that remains uncertain. Trimming took 2 bases from V and 8 from J; bases not matched to a gene: 5. This CDR3 is built from 16 residues. As DNA, the CDR3 is TGCGCCAGCAGTCAAAGACTAGCGGGAGGCCAGGGGGAGCTGTTTTTT. It codes for CASSQRLAGGQGELFF.

The J gene is TRBJ1-1, the V gene TRBV5-4, with D perhaps TRBD1 (5 bases). The CDR3 runs 16 residues. Per germline, CDR1 SGHNT and CDR2 YYREEE (reference sequence). Trimming removed 1 base from V and 0 bases from J, with 13 bases in between. CDR3 in DNA: TGTGCCAGCAGCTTGAAGGCGGGGCGGCTGAACACTGAAGCTTTCTTT. The encoded protein is CASSLKAGRLNTEAFF.

The chain employs TRBV10-3 and TRBJ2-5; 7 bases map to TRBD2. This CDR3 has 14 residues. Germline CDR1 ENHRY, CDR2 SYGVKD. The V and J ends lost 0 bases and 2 bases, in that order; junction bases with no gene match: 0. This CDR3 reads CAISESLAQETQYF. The CDR3 DNA follows: TGTGCCATCAGTGAGTCACTAGCGCAAGAGACCCAGTACTTC.

This sequence joins TRBV5-1 and TRBJ2-7; perhaps TRBD2 as D (6 bases). Trimming stripped 4 bases from V and 0 bases from J, with 14 bases between. This CDR3 has 15 amino acids. Germline assignment: CDR1 SGHRS and CDR2 YFSETQ. This chain's CDR3 is CASSSLERVSYEQYF. The DNA for the CDR3 is TGCGCCAGCAGCAGTCTCGAGCGGGTCTCCTACGAGCAGTACTTC.

The chain employs TRBV6-1 and TRBJ1-5; D ambiguous. Germline loops: CDR1 MNHNS, CDR2 SASEGT. The CDR3 consists of 14 residues. Trimming took off 6 bases at V and 5 bases at J, with 14 bases between the two ends. The DNA of the CDR3 is TGTGCCAGCAGGATATTAACTTCTGATCAGCCCCAGCATTTT. Protein sequence: CASRILTSDQPQHF.

This clone showed up just a few times. The rearrangement links TRBV2 to TRBJ2-5, with TRBD2 matching 12 bases. The J call may be mistaken, given a closer DNA end match to TRBJ2-7. This CDR3 is built from 17 residues. Germline CDR1 is SNHLY and CDR2 is FYNNEI. The CDR3 DNA is TGTGCCATACTAGGGGGACTAGCGGGCAAGAGCTCCTACGAGCAGTACTTC. Its translation: CAILGGLAGKSSYEQYF.

The V and J genes are TRBV6-6 and TRBJ1-4; D perhaps matches TRBD1 (5 bases). CDR1 MNHNY and CDR2 SVGAGI come from the germline V gene (reference sequence). Trimming cost V 6 bases and J 4 bases, with 9 bases left between them. This CDR3 contains 13 residues. The CDR3 protein is CASSRDNNEKLFF. The DNA for the CDR3 is TGTGCCAGCAGCAGGGATAATAATGAAAAACTGTTTTTT.

The rearrangement joins TRBV11-3 to TRBJ2-7; TRBD2 agrees at 13 bases. The CDR3 loop spans 16 amino acids. V lost 1 base to trimming and J lost 2 bases; unmatched junction nucleotides: 2. The germline V gene encodes CDR1 SGHNT and CDR2 YENEEA. This CDR3 reads CASSLAGTSGTYEQYF. The CDR3 DNA follows: TGTGCCAGCAGCTTAGCCGGGACTAGCGGGACCTACGAGCAGTACTTC.